Presented here are 21 T cell receptor beta chains from one specimen sequenced in a study of T cells in Graves' hyperthyroidism and ophthalmopathy. Regions amplified from RNA transcripts were the TCR beta CDR3 regions. The HTBI set primed first-round TCR CDR3 RT-PCR. TCRdb reprocessed the multiplex PCR reads with MiXCR, giving one entry per CDR3 protein. The sample contains roughly 500,000 distinct CDR3 sequences, roughly a quarter of which appear only once. The sample taken for sequencing was blood. The receptors here all came from a woman younger than 45 with Graves' ophthalmopathy.

This clonotype was detected only a few times. The chain recombines TRBV6-2 or TRBV6-3 with TRBJ2-7; weak D call: TRBD2 (6 bases). The germline V gene has CDR1 MNHEY and CDR2 SVGEGT. CDR3 length: 16 amino acids. V lost 2 bases and J lost 8, with 22 bases in between. DNA for the CDR3: TGTGCCAGCAGTTACCCAGCCGATGGGGGGTACTTGAAGCAGTACTTC. It translates to CASSYPADGGYLKQYF.

The chain carries TRBV12-3 or TRBV12-4 and TRBJ1-5, with TRBD1 matching 8 bases. V was clipped by 8 bases and J by 5 bases; unmatched bases: 11. The CDR3 loop spans 15 amino acids. The CDR3 coding sequence is TGTGCCAGCGGCATAGGACAGGGCGGGTATCAGCCCCAGCATTTT. It is translated as CASGIGQGGYQPQHF.

For this clonotype: Being one base from a much bigger clone, this may be a read error. The CDR3: CASSQRSNQPQHF. CDR3 DNA: TGTGCCAGCAGTCAGCGTAGCAATCAGCCCCAGCATTTT. The chain joins TRBV12-3 or TRBV12-4 to TRBJ1-5; D gene uncertain. V lost 5 bases to trimming and J lost 0 bases, with 5 bases between them. The CDR3 spans 13 residues.

Many counts were recorded for this clonotype. The gene calls are TRBV30 and TRBJ1-5; unclear D gene. Germline CDR1 is GTSNPN and CDR2 is SVGIG (reference sequence). The CDR3 covers 13 residues. V was trimmed by 4 bases and J by 5 bases, leaving 12 bases between them. The CDR3 reads CAWNLGPDQPQHF. The CDR3 bases are TGTGCCTGGAATTTAGGGCCAGATCAGCCCCAGCATTTT.

This clonotype was picked up many times. The gene calls are TRBV6-5 and TRBJ1-1, with D hard to call. Germline V CDR1 and CDR2: MNHEY, SVGAGI. Trimming pared 6 bases from V and 0 bases from J, leaving 14 bases between. The CDR3 is 15 amino acids. The CDR3 DNA is TGTGCCAGCAGCTCGCTGCAGAATATGAACACTGAAGCTTTCTTT. Encoded protein: CASSSLQNMNTEAFF.

The chain has TRBV6-2 or TRBV6-3 and TRBJ1-5, with 7 bases lining up with TRBD1. The germline gives CDR1 MNHEY, CDR2 SVGEGT. V gave up 2 bases and J gave up 4 bases; unmatched junction bases: 8. This CDR3 region has 16 residues. The CDR3 DNA follows: TGTGCCAGCAGTTACCCAGGCGGGACAGCGAATCAGCCCCAGCATTTT. Protein: CASSYPGGTANQPQHF.

This chain joins TRBV6-5 and TRBJ1-1; D may be TRBD1 (5 bases). The CDR3 extends over 14 amino acids. V lost 6 bases and J lost 5, with 16 bases in between. Germline lookup yields CDR1 MNHEY and CDR2 SVGAGI. The CDR3 loop reads CASRLQAAGTEAFF. In nucleotides, the CDR3 is TGTGCCAGCAGATTACAGGCCGCAGGGACTGAAGCTTTCTTT.

This clonotype was recorded many times. A much larger clone lies a single base off, so this may be a read error. V gene TRBV7-2 combines with J gene TRBJ2-7, with 11 bases that match TRBD2. The CDR3 has 14 residues. Germline V CDR1 and CDR2: SGHTA, FQGNSA. The CDR3 region is CASRLAGGPYEQYF. The CDR3 DNA reads as TGTGCCAGCAGGTTAGCGGGGGGGCCCTACGAGCAGTACTTC.

This clonotype showed up many times. In nucleotides, the CDR3 is TGTGCCAGCAGCCAAGTTCTCTGGGAGAGGAGCCCTGAAGCTTTCTTT. The encoded protein is CASSQVLWERSPEAFF. The rearrangement uses TRBV3-1 and TRBJ1-1; D is ambiguous. The V end was cut by 1 base, the J end by 6 bases, with 18 bases between. Germline V gene data show CDR1 as LGHDT and CDR2 as YNNKEL (reference sequence). This CDR3 region has 16 residues. Full variable domain (rest looked up from reference TRBV3-1 and TRBJ1-1): DTAVSQTPKYLVTQMGNDKSIKCEQNLGHDTMYWYKQDSKKFLKIMFSYNNKELIINETVPNRFSPKSPDKAHLNLHINSLELGDSAVYFCASSQVLWERSPEAFFGQGTRLTVV.

This clonotype was found a few times. The J gene is TRBJ1-1, the V gene TRBV6-5; TRBD1 matches 8 bases. V dropped 2 bases and J dropped 4; count of bases not matched to a gene: 6. This CDR3 comprises 15 residues. From germline, CDR1 is MNHEY and CDR2 SVGAGI. CDR3 sequence (DNA): TGTGCCAGCAGTTACCCAGGGGGCGCGGGCACTGAAGCTTTCTTT. Translation gives CASSYPGGAGTEAFF.

V gene TRBV27 combines with J gene TRBJ1-6; D not resolved. The germline V gene has CDR1 MNHEY and CDR2 SMNVEV (reference sequence). Trimming pared 4 bases from V and 7 bases from J, leaving 14 bases between. The CDR3 length is 15 residues. The CDR3 DNA reads as TGTGCCAGCAGTTCCCACTCAAGGACCAATTCACCCCTCCACTTT. Translating gives CASSSHSRTNSPLHF.

With regard to this clonotype: Being one base from a much bigger clone, this may be a read error. This chain connects TRBV7-3 to TRBJ1-5; unclear D gene. CDR3 length equals 9 residues. The V gene's germline CDR1 is SGHTA and CDR2 FQGTGA. The CDR3 DNA is TGTGCCGGTGATCAGCCCCAGCAGTTT. It codes for CAGDQPQQF.

This clonotype occurred many times. This chain's CDR3 is CASSVQAGLNTEAFF. In DNA form, the CDR3 reads TGTGCCAGCAGCGTACAGGCAGGATTGAACACTGAAGCTTTCTTT. The V and J genes are TRBV9 and TRBJ1-1; D not resolved. Trimming stripped 1 base from V and 0 bases from J, with 10 bases between. This CDR3 contains 15 residues. Germline V gene sequence: CDR1 SGDLS, CDR2 YYNGEE.

V is TRBV20-1 and J is TRBJ2-5; D is possibly TRBD2 (6 bases). This CDR3 is built from 13 residues. With 3 bases removed from V and 5 bases from J, the gap between germline ends came to 13 bases. Germline V gives CDR1 DFQATT, CDR2 SNEGSKA (reference sequence). CDR3 sequence: CSASWLAKETQYF. The CDR3 DNA is TGCAGTGCTAGCTGGCTAGCGAAGGAGACCCAGTACTTC.

This clonotype has ten or more counts. The V gene is TRBV9, the J gene TRBJ2-7, with 7 bases that match TRBD1. This CDR3 is 15 amino acids long. V was clipped by 4 bases and J by 2 bases; unmatched bases: 9. Germline CDR1 and CDR2: SGDLS and YYNGEE. The CDR3 sequence: CASSPYPGQTYEQYF. The CDR3 region has the DNA TGTGCCAGCAGCCCATATCCGGGACAGACCTACGAGCAGTACTTC. Drawing the rest from reference TRBV9 and TRBJ2-7, the complete variable domain is DSGVTQTPKHLITATGQRVTLRCSPRSGDLSVYWYQQSLDQGLQFLIQYYNGEERAKGNILERFSAQQFPDLHSELNLSSLELGDSALYFCASSPYPGQTYEQYFGPGTRLTVT.

This clonotype was seen only a few times. The chain employs TRBV19 and TRBJ1-6; D gene unclear. Per germline, CDR1 LNHDA and CDR2 SQIVND (reference sequence). The CDR3 is 14 residues long. V lost 6 bases to trimming and J lost 2 bases, with 8 bases between them. As DNA, the CDR3 is TGTGCCAGTAGGCCAGAACCCTATAATTCACCCCTCCACTTT. Translated: CASRPEPYNSPLHF. Full variable domain (outside the CDR3, taken from reference TRBV19 and TRBJ1-6): DGGITQSPKYLFRKEGQNVTLSCEQNLNHDAMYWYRQDPGQGLRLIYYSQIVNDFQKGDIAEGYSVSREKKESFPLTVTSAQKNPTAFYLCASRPEPYNSPLHFGNGTRLTVT.

This clonotype was seen at least ten times. The chain employs TRBV20-1 and TRBJ1-2; D is unresolved. V lost 1 base and J lost 2, with 8 bases in between. This CDR3 has 13 amino acids. The germline V gene encodes CDR1 DFQATT and CDR2 SNEGSKA (reference sequence). CDR3 region: CSARVPENYGYTF. Written as DNA, the CDR3 is TGCAGTGCTAGAGTGCCCGAGAACTATGGCTACACCTTC.

This clonotype showed up many times. The chain links TRBV24-1 to TRBJ1-2, with 7 bases fitting TRBD1. CDR1 KGHDR and CDR2 SFDVKD come from the germline V gene. The J segment lost 5 bases and the V segment lost 4 bases, leaving 6 bases of the junction unmatched. The CDR3 loop spans 14 amino acids. DNA for the CDR3: TGTGCCACCAGTGACCCGACAGGGTTGTATGGCTACACCTTC. Protein product: CATSDPTGLYGYTF.

This clonotype appeared many times. The rearrangement uses TRBV7-3 and TRBJ1-1, with 12 bases identical to TRBD1. CDR3 length: 15 amino acids. V gave up 5 bases and J gave up 8 bases; unmatched junction bases: 9. Per germline, CDR1 SGHTA and CDR2 FQGTGA. The CDR3 bases are TGTGCCAGCAGCAAATCCGGGACAGGGGGCGAAGAAGCTTTCTTT. Amino acids: CASSKSGTGGEEAFF.

This clonotype was detected ten times or more. J is TRBJ2-7 and V is TRBV28, with a tentative D call TRBD2 (6 bases). Trimming removed 5 bases from V and 1 base from J, with 21 bases in between. The CDR3 runs 17 residues. The germline V gene encodes CDR1 MDHEN and CDR2 SYDVKM. CDR3 amino acids: CASSRVEGGQGSYEQYF. The CDR3 nucleotides are TGTGCCAGCAGTCGCGTCGAAGGAGGGCAGGGTTCCTACGAGCAGTACTTC.

V usage is TRBV5-1 and J usage is TRBJ2-3; a possible D gene is TRBD1 (6 bases). Trimming took 7 bases from V and 0 from J, leaving 9 bases between them. The CDR3 length is 13 residues. Germline loops: CDR1 SGHRS, CDR2 YFSETQ. In DNA form, the CDR3 reads TGCGCCAGCGGGGGACACAGCACAGATACGCAGTATTTT. It yields the protein CASGGHSTDTQYF. Supplemented by reference TRBV5-1 and TRBJ2-3, the full variable domain reads KAGVTQTPRYLIKTRGQQVTLSCSPISGHRSVSWYQQTPGQGLQFLFEYFSETQRNKGNFPGRFSGRQFSNSRSEMNVSTLELGDSALYLCASGGHSTDTQYFGPGTRLTVL.